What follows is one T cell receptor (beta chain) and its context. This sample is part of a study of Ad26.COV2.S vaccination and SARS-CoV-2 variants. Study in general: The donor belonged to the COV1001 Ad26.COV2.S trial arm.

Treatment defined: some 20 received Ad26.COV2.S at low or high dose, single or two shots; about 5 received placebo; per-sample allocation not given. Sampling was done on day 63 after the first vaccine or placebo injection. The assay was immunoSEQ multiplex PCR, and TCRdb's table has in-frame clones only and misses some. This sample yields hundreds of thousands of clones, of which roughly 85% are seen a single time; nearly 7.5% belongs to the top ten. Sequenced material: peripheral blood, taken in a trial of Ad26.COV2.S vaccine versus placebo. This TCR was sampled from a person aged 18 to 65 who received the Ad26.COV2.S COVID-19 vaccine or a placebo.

The CDR3 spells CASSYGRGYGYTF. The DNA of the CDR3 is TGTGCCAGCAGCTACGGAAGGGGCTATGGCTACACCTTC. J is TRBJ1-2 and V is TRBV7-3; D might be TRBD1 (5 bases). This CDR3 spans 13 amino acids. The V end was cut by 4 bases, the J end by 4 bases, with 10 bases between. Per the germline V gene, CDR1 is SGHTA and CDR2 is FQGTGA. The full variable domain, rest sourced from reference TRBV7-3 and TRBJ1-2, is GAGVSQTPSNKVTEKGKYVELRCDPISGHTALYWYRQSLGQGPEFLIYFQGTGAADDSGLPNDRFFAVRPEGSVSTLKIQRTERGDSAVYLCASSYGRGYGYTFGSGTRLTVV.